These T cell receptor beta chains were read from a single sample in a study of T cell responses to AZD1222 COVID-19 vaccine. The data were produced by immunoSEQ multiplex PCR, yet TCRdb's version contains in-frame clones alone and is incomplete. The sample has fewer than 150,000 clones; 86% are singletons. Sequencing used peripheral blood, obtained 28 days after the second AZD1222 dose. Receptors originate from an adult who received the AZD1222 COVID-19 vaccine. The CDR3 runs from the conserved cysteine through the conserved F or W. The D gene is left open where the match is weak. Rows may omit the clone size; those that give it use once, few, many or a size class.

>-|-|TRBJ2-7|TRBV27
TGTGCCAGCAGAGAGGGTGGGCTGGGGGAGCAGTACTTC
CASREGGLGEQYF
>once|-|TRBJ1-4|TRBV5-8
TGTGCCAGCAGCTATGGACAGTCTGCAACTAATGAAAAACTGTTTTTT
CASSYGQSATNEKLFF
>once|-|TRBJ2-3|TRBV28
TGTGCCAGCAGCCCCGGGACCTTCGGCACAGATACGCAGTATTTT
CASSPGTFGTDTQYF
>-|-|TRBJ1-2|TRBV10-3
TGTGCCACCTACCGCCAACCTGGCTACACCTTC
CATYRQPGYTF
>once|-|TRBJ2-6|TRBV7-9
TGTGCCAGCAGTTCCCGGTTTACGGTAGCTGGGGCCAACGTCCTGACTTTC
CASSSRFTVAGANVLTF
>-|-|TRBJ1-3|TRBV9
TGTGCCAGCAGCGTAGATTTAGTCTCTGGAAACACCATATATTTT
CASSVDLVSGNTIYF
>-|TRBD2|TRBJ2-1|TRBV7-3
TGTGCCAGCAGCTTAATTGGACTAGCGGGGAAAAATGAGCAGTTCTTC
CASSLIGLAGKNEQFF
>-|-|TRBJ1-2|TRBV4-1
TGCGCCAGCAGCCAATCATCGGTTTTGATCAGGGGTAAAGGAAATGGCTACACCTTC
CASSQSSVLIRGKGNGYTF
>-|-|TRBJ2-1|TRBV19
TGTGCCAGTAGTATATGGGGAAGTAGCTCAAATGAGCAGTTCTTC
CASSIWGSSSNEQFF
>once|-|TRBJ2-1|TRBV5-4
TGTGCCAGTGCGTCACAGGGCCTCTACAATGAGCAGTTCTTC
CASASQGLYNEQFF
>-|TRBD1|TRBJ1-1|TRBV9
TGTGCCAGCAGCCCTATCAAGACAGGGGAGAACACTGAAGCTTTCTTT
CASSPIKTGENTEAFF